Given below is one T cell receptor (beta chain) in context. TCRdb passed the PCR reads through MiXCR, listing each CDR3 protein once. The table includes more than 85,000 distinct CDR3 sequences, about half detected once. This sample was taken from a study of CDR3 diversity in severe acne. This CDR3 has 17 residues. Germline V CDR1 and CDR2: SEHNR, FQNEAQ (reference sequence). V shed 5 bases and J 0 bases; nucleotides not matched to a gene: 4. Sequenced sample: blood. V is TRBV7-9 and J is TRBJ2-2; 12 nucleotides agree with TRBD1. The TCR comes from a male donor with acne. Written as DNA, the CDR3 is TGTGCCAGCAGCCCCGGGACAGGGGGCGCGAACACCGGGGAGCTGTTTTTT. Translation gives CASSPGTGGANTGELFF.